The 5 T cell receptor beta chains below all came from one sample that was sequenced in a study of control samples from healthy donors and cancer patients. Clones were read by immunoSEQ multiplex PCR, and TCRdb kept only the in-frame ones, dropping some. This sample has roughly 400,000 clones, with roughly 90% found just once. Sequencing used PBMCs. The receptors derive from a man aged 40-55 years with head and neck cancer.

The chain uses TRBV30 and TRBJ1-1; a possible D gene is TRBD1 (5 bases). V lost 2 bases to trimming and J lost 1 base, with 8 bases between them. Germline loops: CDR1 GTSNPN, CDR2 SVGIG (reference sequence). CDR3 length: 13 amino acids. CDR3 bases: TGTGCCTGGAGTCCAGGGAAGAACACTGAAGCTTTCTTT. Protein product: CAWSPGKNTEAFF. Full variable domain (rest looked up from reference TRBV30 and TRBJ1-1): SQTIHQWPATLVQPVGSPLSLECTVEGTSNPNLYWYRQAAGRGLQLLFYSVGIGQISSEVPQNLSASRPQDRQFILSSKKLLLSDSGFYLCAWSPGKNTEAFFGQGTRLTVV.

V is TRBV18 and J is TRBJ1-1, with 7 bases identical to TRBD1. The germline V gene encodes CDR1 KGHSH and CDR2 LQKENI. This CDR3 region has 14 residues. V lost 1 base, J lost 5 bases, and 4 bases stayed unmatched. The CDR3 loop reads CASSPRQGGTEAFF. The CDR3 DNA is TGTGCCAGCTCACCACGACAGGGTGGTACTGAAGCTTTCTTT.

The rearrangement links TRBV28 to TRBJ1-2, with TRBD1 identical over 7 bases. The germline V gene has CDR1 MDHEN and CDR2 SYDVKM. After removal of 4 bases from V and 0 bases from J, the junction contained 5 bases not matched to a gene. The CDR3 sequence is 15 residues long. The CDR3 nucleotides are TGTGCCAGCAGTTCAGGGGGACAGCCTAACTATGGCTACACCTTC. Its translation: CASSSGGQPNYGYTF.

The genes are TRBV18 and TRBJ2-7; TRBD1 matches 11 bases. The CDR3 covers 15 residues. Germline CDR1 and CDR2: KGHSH and LQKENI. V shed 3 bases and J 5 bases; nucleotides not matched to a gene: 6. The CDR3 is CASSPGTGGFNEQYF. Here the CDR3 DNA reads TGTGCCAGCTCACCCGGGACAGGGGGGTTCAACGAGCAGTACTTC.

V usage is TRBV13 and J usage is TRBJ1-5; D is unresolved. The CDR3 runs 13 residues. Looked up from germline, CDR1 is PRHDT and CDR2 is FYEKMQ (reference sequence). Deletions cut 0 bases from V and 6 bases from J, with 6 bases between. The CDR3 nucleotides read TGTGCCAGCAGCTTAGGGACGACTCAGCCCCAGCATTTT. Translating it yields CASSLGTTQPQHF.